This T cell receptor (beta chain) was recovered during a study of T cells after yellow fever vaccination. Study at large: Some fractions had low cell numbers, and these were prepared with SMART-Seq v4 Ultra Low Input.

TCRdb reprocessed the 5' RACE reads via MiXCR and lists one record per CDR3 protein. The sample contains nearly 300,000 distinct CDR3 sequences, 8.5% to 10% of which appear only once. This clonotype was found many times. The CDR3 consists of 15 residues. Germline loops: CDR1 SEHNR, CDR2 FQNEAQ (reference sequence). V shed 6 bases, J shed 3 bases, and the junction held 7 bases outside the gene matches. The V call is TRBV7-9, the J call TRBJ2-1; TRBD1 matches 8 bases. The TCR comes from a young man who received the YFV17D yellow fever vaccine. This sample comprised CD4+ T cells sorted from PBMCs, obtained 5 days after the yellow fever booster vaccination. The CDR3 nucleotides are TGTGCCAGCAGTTTCCCCGGACAGGGCTACAATGAGCAGTTCTTC. Translating gives CASSFPGQGYNEQFF.